This T cell receptor (beta chain) is drawn from a study of Graves' ophthalmopathy and Graves' hyperthyroidism. Background on the study: The authors defined stable hyperthyroidism as no ophthalmopathy within 18 months of follow-up.

Between the trimmed V and J ends, which lost 6 bases and 2 bases, there was a span of 16 bases. This CDR3 has 15 amino acids. Germline V CDR1 and CDR2: MNHEY, SVGAGI. Overall study results and limits: The study's model predicted ophthalmopathy progression at about 68% sensitivity and about 72% specificity.

Amplified TCR beta CDR3 regions were obtained using RNA transcripts as template. HTBI-primed first-round RT-PCR preceded second-round multiplex PCR. Each CDR3 protein is one row after TCRdb ran MiXCR on the multiplex PCR reads. In the table there are more than 1,000,000 distinct CDR3 sequences, about 40% of which are singletons. Details on this clonotype: Antigen: not known.

Input material: peripheral blood or thyroid tissue (not recorded which). This rearrangement joins TRBV6-5 to TRBJ2-5, with TRBD1 as a possible D gene (6 bases). This clonotype was sampled from an adult man with Graves' hyperthyroidism. Written as DNA, the CDR3 is TGTGCCAGCAGCACAGGGCCTGAGCCTCAAGAGACCCAGTACTTC. It codes for CASSTGPEPQETQYF.